This T cell receptor beta chain was observed in a study of blood T cell repertoires in COVID-19. The overall study: Material from acute and convalescent COVID-19 was sourced from the United States, Italy and Spain. In each case, the material was cDNA or gDNA derived from T cells, B-cell-depleted T cells, or PBMCs.

Per the authors' pipeline: Cell counts per sample came from amplifying reference gene primers. Libraries were prepared by immunoSEQ multiplex PCR; TCRdb keeps only in-frame clonotypes and omits some of them. The D gene and trimming were derived from the DNA, and the V and J assignments and clone size from that table. The sample yields about 20,000 clones, roughly 89% seen once. This TCR derives from a woman aged 60 to 75 with active COVID-19. The sequencing input was peripheral blood.

CDR3 in amino acids: CASSLAASGHQETQYF. The CDR3 DNA reads TGCGCCAGCAGCTTGGCTGCTAGCGGGCACCAAGAGACCCAGTACTTC. The chain is built from TRBV5-1 and TRBJ2-5; 8 bases match TRBD2. Trimming removed 0 bases from V and 0 bases from J; junction bases left unmatched: 4. The germline gives CDR1 SGHRS, CDR2 YFSETQ. The CDR3 runs to 16 residues.